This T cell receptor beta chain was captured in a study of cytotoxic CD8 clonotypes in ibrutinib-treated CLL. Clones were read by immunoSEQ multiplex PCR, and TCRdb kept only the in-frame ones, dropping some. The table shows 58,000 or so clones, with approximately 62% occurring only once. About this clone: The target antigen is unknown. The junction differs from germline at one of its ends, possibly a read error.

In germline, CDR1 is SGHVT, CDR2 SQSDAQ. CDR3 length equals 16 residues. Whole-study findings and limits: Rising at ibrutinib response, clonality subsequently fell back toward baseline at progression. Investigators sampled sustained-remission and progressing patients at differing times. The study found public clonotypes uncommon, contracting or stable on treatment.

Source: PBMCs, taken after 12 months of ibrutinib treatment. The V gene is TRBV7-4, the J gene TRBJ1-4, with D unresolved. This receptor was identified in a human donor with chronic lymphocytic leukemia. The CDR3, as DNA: TGTGCCAGCAACTTAGGCCCAGAGAACTCTAATGAAAAACTGTTTTTT. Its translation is CASNLGPENSNEKLFF.